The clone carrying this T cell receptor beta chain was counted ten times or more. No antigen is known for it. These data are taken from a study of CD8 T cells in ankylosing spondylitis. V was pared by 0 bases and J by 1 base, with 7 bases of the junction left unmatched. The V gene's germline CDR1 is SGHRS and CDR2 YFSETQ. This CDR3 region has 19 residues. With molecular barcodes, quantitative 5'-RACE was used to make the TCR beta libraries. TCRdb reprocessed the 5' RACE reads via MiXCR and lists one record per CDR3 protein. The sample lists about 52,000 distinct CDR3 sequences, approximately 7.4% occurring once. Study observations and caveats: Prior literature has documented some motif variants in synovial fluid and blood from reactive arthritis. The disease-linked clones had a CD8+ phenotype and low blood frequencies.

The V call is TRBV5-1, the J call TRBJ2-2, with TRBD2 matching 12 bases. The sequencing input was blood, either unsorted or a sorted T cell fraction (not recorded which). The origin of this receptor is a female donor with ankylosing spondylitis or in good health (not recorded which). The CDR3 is CASSLVTSGGSQNTGELFF. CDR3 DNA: TGCGCCAGCAGCTTGGTTACTAGCGGGGGGTCACAGAACACCGGGGAGCTGTTTTTT.